This TCR beta chain was retrieved from a study of OX40 agonist ivuxolimab in advanced cancers. Patients who had autoimmune disease history or got systemic immunosuppression were left out. Blood samples were obtained at baseline, cycle 4 day 1, and cycle 7 day 1. The table came from immunoSEQ multiplex PCR; TCRdb's copy has only in-frame clones and leaves some out. Seen here are roughly 76,000 clones, about 85% observed once, and the top ten hold almost 6%. The sample holds one count of this clone. Its specificity is unknown. This CDR3 comprises 18 residues. CDR1 and CDR2 (germline): MNHNS, SASEGT. J was trimmed by 5 bases and V by 2 bases; bases with no gene match: 13. Broader study findings: At 0.1 to 3.0 mg/kg and by week 6, clonal expansion occurred in CD4+ and CD8+ blood T cells.

This sequence joins TRBV6-1 and TRBJ2-5; 11 nucleotides align to TRBD2. This TCR derives from an adult with an advanced solid tumor such as melanoma, head and neck, liver or kidney cancer. The sample consisted of CD4+ or CD8+ T cells sorted from blood, taken in a trial of the OX40 agonist ivuxolimab. The CDR3 spells CASSELLAGGITRETQYF. The CDR3 DNA reads as TGTGCCAGCAGTGAACTTCTAGCGGGGGGTATAACACGGGAGACCCAGTACTTC.